This T cell receptor beta chain was recovered during a study of T cells in Graves' hyperthyroidism and ophthalmopathy. Study in general: Initial diagnosis, before any treatment, was when peripheral blood was collected.

This clonotype was counted many times. It was uncontrolled infection, other autoimmune disease, pregnancy or lactation that excluded patients. There were TCR beta CDR3 regions amplified from RNA transcripts. TCR CDR3 regions were first amplified by RT-PCR with HTBI primers. TCRdb fed the multiplex PCR reads into MiXCR, producing one record per CDR3 protein. The sample consists of about 610,000 distinct CDR3 sequences, about 15% of them appearing once. The sample consisted of blood. The TCR was taken from a woman in her thirties or forties with Graves' ophthalmopathy.

CDR3 region: CASTVTVPGANVLTF. DNA of the CDR3: TGTGCCAGCACCGTGACAGTCCCTGGGGCCAACGTCCTGACTTTC. This sequence joins TRBV12-3 or TRBV12-4 and TRBJ2-6, with D tentatively TRBD1 (5 bases). V lost 7 bases, J lost 2 bases, and 12 bases lay in between. The length of the CDR3 is 15 residues.